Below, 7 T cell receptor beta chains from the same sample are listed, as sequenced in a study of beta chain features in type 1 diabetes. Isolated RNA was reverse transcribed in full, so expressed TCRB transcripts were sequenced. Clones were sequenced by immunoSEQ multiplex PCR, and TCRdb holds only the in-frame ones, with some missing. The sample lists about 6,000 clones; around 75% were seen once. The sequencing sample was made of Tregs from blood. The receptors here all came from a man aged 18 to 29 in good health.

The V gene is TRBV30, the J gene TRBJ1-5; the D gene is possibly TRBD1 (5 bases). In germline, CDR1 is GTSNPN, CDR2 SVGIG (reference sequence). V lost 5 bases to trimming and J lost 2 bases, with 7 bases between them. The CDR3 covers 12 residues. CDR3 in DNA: TGTGCCTGGCAACAGGGCAATCAGCCCCAGCATTTT. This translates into CAWQQGNQPQHF.

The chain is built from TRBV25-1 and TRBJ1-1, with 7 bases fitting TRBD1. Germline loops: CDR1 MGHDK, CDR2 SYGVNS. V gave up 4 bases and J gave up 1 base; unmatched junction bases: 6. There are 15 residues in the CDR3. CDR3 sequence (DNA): TGTGCCAGCAGTGCGATACAGGGGAGGAACACTGAAGCTTTCTTT. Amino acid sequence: CASSAIQGRNTEAFF.

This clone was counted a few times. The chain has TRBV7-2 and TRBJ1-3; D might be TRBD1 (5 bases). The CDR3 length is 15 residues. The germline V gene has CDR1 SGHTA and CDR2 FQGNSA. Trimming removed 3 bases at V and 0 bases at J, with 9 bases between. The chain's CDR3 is CASSFKGNSGNTIYF. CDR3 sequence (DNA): TGTGCCAGCAGCTTCAAGGGGAACTCTGGAAACACCATATATTTT.

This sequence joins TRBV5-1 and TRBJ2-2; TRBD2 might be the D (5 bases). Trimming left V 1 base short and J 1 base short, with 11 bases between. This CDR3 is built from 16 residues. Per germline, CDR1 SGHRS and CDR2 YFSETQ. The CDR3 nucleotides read TGCGCCAGCAGCTTGTCCGGGGTAGGGAACACCGGGGAGCTGTTTTTT. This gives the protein CASSLSGVGNTGELFF.

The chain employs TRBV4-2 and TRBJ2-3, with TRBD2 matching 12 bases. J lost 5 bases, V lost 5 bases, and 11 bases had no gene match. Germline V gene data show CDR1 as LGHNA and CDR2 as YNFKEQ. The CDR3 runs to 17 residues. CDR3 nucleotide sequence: TGTGCCAGCAGCGATCTGCCACTAGCGGGGGGCGGAGATACGCAGTATTTT. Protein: CASSDLPLAGGGDTQYF.

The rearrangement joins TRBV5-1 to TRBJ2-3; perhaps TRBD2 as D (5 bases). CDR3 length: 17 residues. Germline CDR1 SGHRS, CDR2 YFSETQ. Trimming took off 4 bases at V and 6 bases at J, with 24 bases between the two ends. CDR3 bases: TGCGCCAGCAGCACTCACGGCGGGCAGTCGGTATTTGATACGCAGTATTTT. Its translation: CASSTHGGQSVFDTQYF.

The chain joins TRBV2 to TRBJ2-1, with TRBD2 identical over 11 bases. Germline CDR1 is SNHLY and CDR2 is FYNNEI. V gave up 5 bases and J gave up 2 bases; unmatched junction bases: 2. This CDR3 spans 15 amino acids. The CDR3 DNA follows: TGTGCCAGCAGTAAACTAGCGGGGGCCTACAATGAGCAGTTCTTC. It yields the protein CASSKLAGAYNEQFF.